This T cell receptor (beta chain) appears in the sequencing data of a study of identical twins. TCRdb reanalysed the 5' RACE reads using MiXCR and keeps one entry per CDR3 protein. This table has about 690,000 distinct CDR3 sequences, 21% appearing once. The same sample was also used in a study of T cells expressing NK-cell markers. This second study notes: These clonotypes additionally ranked first within the CD3+CD56-NKG2C+ fraction of a few donors.

The TCR was taken from a woman between 18 and 29 years old in good health. Input material: PBMCs.

The CDR3 sequence: CASSYDEETQYF. The CDR3 DNA sequence: TGTGCCAGCAGTTACGATGAGGAGACCCAGTACTTC. The chain uses TRBV6-5 and TRBJ2-5; no definite D call. The V and J ends lost 2 bases and 5 bases respectively, with 6 bases between them. Germline V gene sequence: CDR1 MNHEY, CDR2 SVGAGI. This CDR3 spans 12 amino acids.